This T cell receptor (beta chain) was documented in a study of beta chain features in type 1 diabetes. V trimming: 6 bases; J trimming: 3 bases; junction bases outside the gene matches: 14. Germline CDR1 reads LNHNV; CDR2 reads YYDKDF (reference sequence). The CDR3 loop spans 17 amino acids. This clone was detected only a few times. The entirety of the isolated RNA underwent reverse transcription, so expressed TCRB transcripts were sequenced. Measured with immunoSEQ multiplex PCR; TCRdb has only the in-frame clones, and not every one. The sample contains 250,000 to 350,000 clones, 14% of which appear only once.

Sequencing was carried out using central memory CD4+ T cells from blood. The clonotype originates from a man aged 25-40 years in good health. The gene calls are TRBV15 and TRBJ2-1; TRBD2 agrees at 7 bases. As DNA, the CDR3 is TGTGCCACCAGGCATCTAAATCCTCTAGCGGACTACAATGAGCAGTTCTTC. Protein product: CATRHLNPLADYNEQFF. Using reference TRBV15 and TRBJ2-1 for the parts outside the CDR3, the full variable domain is DAMVIQNPRYQVTQFGKPVTLSCSQTLNHNVMYWYQQKSSQAPKLLFHYYDKDFNNEADTPDNFQSRRPNTSFCFLDIRSPGLGDTAMYLCATRHLNPLADYNEQFFGPGTRLTVL.